A selection of T cell receptor beta chains follows, all from one sample in a study of Ad26.COV2.S vaccination and SARS-CoV-2 variants. The table came from immunoSEQ multiplex PCR; TCRdb's copy has only in-frame clones and leaves some out. This table holds some 340,000 clones, about 86% found once. Here the sequenced sample was peripheral blood, taken in a trial of Ad26.COV2.S vaccine versus placebo. The receptors shown here come from a person between 18 and 59 years old who received the Ad26.COV2.S COVID-19 vaccine or a placebo. CDR3s include the opening cysteine and the closing phenylalanine or tryptophan. The order of the fields is J gene, V gene, clone size, D gene, CDR3 DNA, CDR3 protein. The D gene is left open where the match is weak. A row's size may be missing; if present it is once, few, many or a size class.

>TRBJ1-1|TRBV5-1|-|-
TGCGCCAGCAGCTTGGTTCGGAGGGACACTGAAGCTTTCTTT
CASSLVRRDTEAFF
>TRBJ2-7|TRBV20-1|-|TRBD2
TGCAGTGCTAGTACGGGAGGGTACTCCTACGAGCAGTACTTC
CSASTGGYSYEQYF
>TRBJ2-7|TRBV3-1/TRBV3-2|once|TRBD2
TGTGCCAGCAAAGAGAGCGGGGGACTCTACGAGCAGTACTTC
CASKESGGLYEQYF
>TRBJ2-7|TRBV3-1/TRBV3-2|-|-
TGTGCCAGCAGCCCATCCCCCTCTCGTCTTAACTCCTACGAGCAGTACTTC
CASSPSPSRLNSYEQYF
>TRBJ2-5|TRBV3-1/TRBV3-2|-|-
TGTGCCAGCAGCCAGGTAGAGACCCAGTACTTC
CASSQVETQYF
>TRBJ1-6|TRBV2|once|-
TGTGCCAGCAGTGAACACAGCTCCTATAATTCACCCCTCCACTTT
CASSEHSSYNSPLHF
>TRBJ1-1|TRBV5-1|-|TRBD1
TGCGCCAGCAGCTCAGGGGGGACAGGGAAATCCGCTGAAGCTTTCTTT
CASSSGGTGKSAEAFF
>TRBJ1-4|TRBV6-1|-|-
TGTGCCAGCCGGGGAACGGCAAATAATGAAAAACTGTTTTTT
CASRGTANNEKLFF
>TRBJ2-7|TRBV10-3|-|TRBD1
TGTGCCATCAGGCCAGACAGGGACACCTACGAGCAGTACTTC
CAIRPDRDTYEQYF
>TRBJ2-2|TRBV6-5|-|-
TGTGCCAGCAGGGAGGGGGCTACCGGGGAGCTGTTTTTT
CASREGATGELFF
>TRBJ2-4|TRBV19|-|TRBD2
TGTGCCAGTAGTTTACTAGCGGGGGGCTACATTCAGTACTTC
CASSLLAGGYIQYF